This T cell receptor beta chain was sequenced in a study of T cell changes during pregnancy in multiple sclerosis. V lost 4 bases and J lost 1, with 10 bases in between. The V gene's germline CDR1 is MGHRA and CDR2 YSYEKL. The CDR3 has 15 residues. Sequencing used immunoSEQ multiplex PCR; TCRdb keeps in-frame clones, though not all of them. The table lists about 31,000 clones, around 91% of them singletons. The receptor was derived from a female donor with multiple sclerosis, enrolled in a pregnancy study. V is TRBV4-1 and J is TRBJ2-2, with a possible D match to TRBD2 (5 bases). The sample consisted of CD8+ T cells from peripheral blood mononuclear cells, taken in the second trimester of pregnancy. CDR3 residues: CASSLLELNTGELFF. The CDR3 nucleotides read TGCGCCAGCAGCCTACTAGAACTGAACACCGGGGAGCTGTTTTTT.